The 22 T cell receptor beta chains presented below share a single source sample, sequenced in a study of T cell repertoires in cytomegalovirus infection. TCRdb reanalysed the reads using MiXCR and keeps one entry per CDR3 protein. Of some 920,000 distinct CDR3 sequences in the sample, roughly 30% were seen once. No antigen is known for these receptors. This specimen was cultured CD8+ T cells from PBMCs, taken from culture after CMV antigen stimulation. The source is a human donor in good health (CMV status not recorded). Some clones in this sample may be carry-over from other donors' samples.

The V call is TRBV7-9, the J call TRBJ2-3; a possible D gene is TRBD2 (7 bases). With 5 bases removed from V and 7 bases from J, the gap between germline ends came to 13 bases. This CDR3 has 13 residues. The germline V gene has CDR1 SEHNR and CDR2 FQNEAQ (reference sequence). The CDR3 protein is CASSPRGGNTQYF. The CDR3 DNA reads as TGTGCCAGCAGCCCCAGGGGAGGGAATACGCAGTATTTT.

The chain employs TRBV10-1 and TRBJ1-1; D gene uncertain. CDR3 length: 16 residues. Germline lookup yields CDR1 WNHNN and CDR2 SYGVQD (reference sequence). The V and J ends lost 0 bases and 0 bases respectively, with 11 bases between them. The CDR3 DNA reads as TGCGCCAGCAGTGAGTCGCGGTTACGCGTGAACACTGAAGCTTTCTTT. This encodes CASSESRLRVNTEAFF.

The chain links TRBV7-2 to TRBJ2-7; 9 bases align to TRBD2. After removal of 1 base from V and 5 bases from J, the junction contained 3 bases not matched to a gene. CDR3 size: 14 residues. CDR1 and CDR2 from the germline V gene are SGHTA and FQGNSA. The DNA for the CDR3 is TGTGCCAGCAGCTTAGGCGGGGGGGCTAACGAGCAGTACTTC. Translating gives CASSLGGGANEQYF.

The chain carries TRBV2 and TRBJ2-3, with 11 nucleotides matching TRBD2. The CDR3 consists of 16 residues. Trimming removed 7 bases from V and 4 bases from J; junction bases left unmatched: 10. Germline V gene lookup returns CDR1 SNHLY and CDR2 FYNNEI. The CDR3 bases are TGTGCCAGCAACGGTTTTGGGACTAGCGGCTCAGATACGCAGTATTTT. Its translation is CASNGFGTSGSDTQYF.

This CDR3 reads CASSSLDIYNEQFF. In DNA form, the CDR3 reads TGTGCCAGCAGTTCCCTCGACATCTACAATGAGCAGTTCTTC. The rearrangement links TRBV6-6 to TRBJ2-1; D is uncertain. Trimming left V 4 bases short and J 3 bases short, with 10 bases between. Germline CDR1 MNHNY, CDR2 SVGAGI (reference sequence). The CDR3 runs 14 residues.

The chain uses TRBV27 and TRBJ2-1; the match to TRBD2 covers 12 bases. The CDR3 is made up of 17 amino acids. Germline V lookup: CDR1 MNHEY, CDR2 SMNVEV (reference sequence). J lost 9 bases, V lost 0 bases, and 9 bases had no gene match. As DNA, the CDR3 is TGTGCCAGCAGTTTATCGATGGGACTAGCGGGCAGAGGTGAGCAGTTCTTC. Amino acids: CASSLSMGLAGRGEQFF.

V is TRBV27 and J is TRBJ1-1; a possible D gene is TRBD1 (6 bases). V was shortened by 5 bases and J by 6 bases, with 13 bases between the two germline ends. The CDR3 runs to 13 residues. Germline V gene data show CDR1 as MNHEY and CDR2 as SMNVEV (reference sequence). The CDR3: CASSGAGGPEAFF. For the CDR3, the DNA is TGTGCCAGCAGTGGGGCGGGGGGGCCTGAAGCTTTCTTT.

V is TRBV7-8 and J is TRBJ2-7, with D perhaps TRBD1 (6 bases). V lost 10 bases and J lost 1, with 20 bases in between. Germline values: CDR1 SGHVS, CDR2 FQNEAQ. This CDR3 is 15 amino acids long. In nucleotides, the CDR3 is TGTGCCAACATACAGGGTGGCAGGGGATCCTACGAGCAGTACTTC. Encoded protein: CANIQGGRGSYEQYF.

This clonotype was recorded at least ten times. The gene calls are TRBV15 and TRBJ2-1; D unresolved. The V end was cut by 5 bases, the J end by 7 bases, with 6 bases between. Germline V gene data show CDR1 as LNHNV and CDR2 as YYDKDF (reference sequence). The CDR3 covers 11 residues. CDR3 sequence reads: CATSLLNEQFF. In DNA form, the CDR3 reads TGTGCCACCAGCCTATTGAATGAGCAGTTCTTC.

This sequence joins TRBV2 and TRBJ2-7; 9 positions agree with TRBD1. CDR1 and CDR2 from the germline V gene are SNHLY and FYNNEI. The CDR3 consists of 14 residues. J gave up 3 bases and V 7 bases, and 7 bases lay outside the gene matches. CDR3 sequence reads: CASTTRDRVYEQYF. In DNA form, the CDR3 reads TGTGCCAGCACAACCCGGGACAGGGTCTACGAGCAGTACTTC.

The table lists this clonotype with a few counts. The rearrangement joins TRBV7-8 to TRBJ2-1, with 8 bases fitting TRBD2. Germline lookup yields CDR1 SGHVS and CDR2 FQNEAQ. CDR3 length: 14 residues. The V and J ends lost 8 bases and 8 bases, in that order; junction bases with no gene match: 11. The DNA for the CDR3 is TGTGCCAGCTCCGCCGGGGGGGGGCAGGATGAGCAGTTCTTC. It yields the protein CASSAGGGQDEQFF.

The chain carries TRBV27 and TRBJ2-1; 10 bases are a match to TRBD1. V was pared by 6 bases and J by 4 bases, with 9 bases of the junction left unmatched. Germline values: CDR1 MNHEY, CDR2 SMNVEV (reference sequence). The CDR3 contains 16 residues. The CDR3 sequence is CASSQNGDRGYNEQFF. DNA of the CDR3: TGTGCCAGCAGCCAGAACGGGGACAGGGGATACAATGAGCAGTTCTTC.

The genes are TRBV6-4 and TRBJ1-1; D unclear. CDR1 and CDR2 from the germline V gene are MRHNA and SNTAGT. There are 14 residues in the CDR3. The V end lost 6 bases, the J end lost 0 bases, and 11 bases lay between the germline ends. The CDR3 sequence is CASRVDALNTEAFF. The CDR3 DNA is TGTGCCAGCAGGGTGGACGCTTTGAACACTGAAGCTTTCTTT.

CDR3 nucleotides: TGTGCCAGCAGTTACTCGGTGGGGGCCGGGCAGCCCCAGCATTTT. It encodes CASSYSVGAGQPQHF. This chain links TRBV6-6 with TRBJ1-5, with a tentative D call TRBD1 (6 bases). V was cut by 0 bases and J by 7 bases, with 13 bases left in between. CDR3 length equals 15 residues. Germline V lookup: CDR1 MNHNY, CDR2 SVGAGI (reference sequence).

A few counts support this clonotype. The V call is TRBV7-3, the J call TRBJ2-3, with TRBD1 matching over 8 bases. This CDR3 is built from 15 residues. CDR1 is SGHTA, CDR2 FQGTGA, per germline. J gave up 4 bases and V 5 bases, and 8 bases lay outside the gene matches. The CDR3 DNA follows: TGTGCCAGCAGCCAAACAGGGGGAGTCGCAGATACGCAGTATTTT. It codes for CASSQTGGVADTQYF.

This chain links TRBV13 with TRBJ2-1, with no clear D. Germline values: CDR1 PRHDT, CDR2 FYEKMQ (reference sequence). This CDR3 comprises 15 residues. With 1 base removed from V and 4 bases from J, the gap between germline ends came to 11 bases. The CDR3 coding sequence is TGTGCCAGCAGCTTAGTCTGGGCGGATTACAATGAGCAGTTCTTC. It translates to CASSLVWADYNEQFF.

The chain is built from TRBV24-1 and TRBJ2-1; D perhaps matches TRBD2 (6 bases). Per germline, CDR1 KGHDR and CDR2 SFDVKD. The CDR3 sequence is 15 residues long. The V end lost 5 bases, the J end lost 4 bases, and 14 bases lay between the germline ends. The CDR3 is CATSAPGVRYNEQFF. The CDR3 DNA is TGTGCCACCAGTGCGCCGGGGGTGAGGTACAATGAGCAGTTCTTC.

This clonotype occurred a few times. The chain carries TRBV10-3 and TRBJ2-7; 10 positions agree with TRBD1. Looked up from germline, CDR1 is ENHRY and CDR2 is SYGVKD. Unmatched junction bases numbered 12, after V lost 6 bases and J lost 7 bases. This CDR3 has 15 residues. CDR3 protein: CAISSGTGEVGEQYV. CDR3 sequence (DNA): TGTGCCATCAGCTCCGGGACAGGGGAGGTTGGGGAGCAGTACGTC.

The chain links TRBV20-1 to TRBJ2-3; 11 bases agree with TRBD2. CDR3 length: 17 residues. Germline CDR1 reads DFQATT; CDR2 reads SNEGSKA (reference sequence). After removal of 0 bases from V and 0 bases from J, the junction contained 5 bases not matched to a gene. The CDR3 DNA reads as TGCAGTGCTAGAGATAAAGCTAGCGGGGGGAGCACAGATACGCAGTATTTT. Translation: CSARDKASGGSTDTQYF.

The chain combines TRBV10-3 with TRBJ2-6; D ambiguous. Germline-derived CDR1 and CDR2 are ENHRY and SYGVKD. Trimming left V 4 bases short and J 4 bases short, with 8 bases between. CDR3 size: 14 residues. The CDR3 sequence is CAISVSTGANVLTF. The DNA of the CDR3 is TGTGCCATCAGTGTTTCGACCGGGGCCAACGTCCTGACTTTC.

This clonotype showed up many times. Here the CDR3 DNA reads TGTGCCAGCAGTTTACTAGCGGGCAGCACAGATACGCAGTATTTT. As protein: CASSLLAGSTDTQYF. This chain uses TRBV6-2 or TRBV6-3 with TRBJ2-3; 9 bases map to TRBD2. Germline values: CDR1 MNHEY, CDR2 SVGEGT. The junction had 2 bases not matched to a gene; V was cut back by 4 bases and J by 0 bases. The CDR3 is made up of 15 amino acids.

This clonotype was seen only a few times. The chain uses TRBV7-3 and TRBJ1-3; maybe TRBD1 (5 bases). In germline, CDR1 is SGHTA, CDR2 FQGTGA. The CDR3 contains 17 residues. V shed 1 base and J shed 0 bases, with 13 bases lying between them. In nucleotides, the CDR3 is TGTGCCAGCAGCTTAAACCCACAGGCGCCCTCTGGAAACACCATATATTTT. Protein product: CASSLNPQAPSGNTIYF.